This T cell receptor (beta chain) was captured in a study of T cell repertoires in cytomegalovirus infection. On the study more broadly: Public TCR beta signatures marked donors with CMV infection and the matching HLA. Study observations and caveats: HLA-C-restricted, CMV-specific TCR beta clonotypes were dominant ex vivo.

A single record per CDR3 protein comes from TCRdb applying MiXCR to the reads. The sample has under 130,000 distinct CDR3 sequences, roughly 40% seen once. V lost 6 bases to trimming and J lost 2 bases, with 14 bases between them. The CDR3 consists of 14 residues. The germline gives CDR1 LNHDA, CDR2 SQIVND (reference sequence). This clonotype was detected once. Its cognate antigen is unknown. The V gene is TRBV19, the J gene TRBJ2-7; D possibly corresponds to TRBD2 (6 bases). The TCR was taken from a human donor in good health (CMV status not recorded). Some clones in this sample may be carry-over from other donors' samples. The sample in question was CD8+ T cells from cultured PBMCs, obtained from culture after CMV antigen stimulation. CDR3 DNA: TGTGCCAGTAGCCCCCGGGACTCAACCTACGAGCAGTACTTC. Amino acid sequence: CASSPRDSTYEQYF.